Listed here are 30 T cell receptor beta chains from one sample, sequenced in a study of blood T cell repertoires in COVID-19. The assay was immunoSEQ multiplex PCR, and TCRdb's table has in-frame clones only and misses some. The top ten clones hold 0.9% to 1.1% of a sample with a few hundred thousand clones, around 91% of them seen once. Sequenced sample: PBMCs or T cells enriched from blood (not recorded which). Receptor source: a man between 18 and 35 years old who had recovered from COVID-19.

V and J are TRBV3-1 (or the pseudogene TRBV3-2) and TRBJ1-2; unclear D gene. Germline loops: CDR1 LGHDT, CDR2 YNNKEL (reference sequence). V was pared by 4 bases and J by 4 bases, with 19 bases between. CDR3 size: 16 residues. CDR3 sequence: CASSPGGRTILYGYTF. The CDR3 coding sequence is TGTGCCAGCAGCCCTGGCGGGAGGACGATCCTCTATGGCTACACCTTC.

The CDR3 region has the DNA TGTGCCAGCAGTTTATTTGGGCGCGAGCAGTACTTC. This gives the protein CASSLFGREQYF. The V gene is TRBV12-3 or TRBV12-4, the J gene TRBJ2-7, with unresolved D. With 2 bases removed from V and 6 bases from J, the gap between germline ends came to 8 bases. The CDR3 runs 12 residues.

The V and J genes are TRBV6-5 and TRBJ1-1, with D unresolved. The CDR3 extends over 16 amino acids. Between the trimmed V and J ends, which lost 1 base and 6 bases, there was a span of 18 bases. Germline CDR1 MNHEY, CDR2 SVGAGI. In DNA form, the CDR3 reads TGTGCCAGCAGTTACTACTCCCCCCTTTTTAGCCCTGAAGCTTTCTTT. It codes for CASSYYSPLFSPEAFF.

The chain couples TRBV7-2 to TRBJ2-6, with D possibly TRBD2 on 5 matching bases. Trimming left V 1 base short and J 0 bases short, with 13 bases between. The CDR3 has 18 amino acids. CDR1 SGHTA and CDR2 FQGNSA come from the germline V gene. The CDR3 loop is CASSLVGGALSGANVLTF. The CDR3 coding sequence is TGTGCCAGCAGCTTAGTTGGAGGCGCCCTCTCTGGGGCCAACGTCCTGACTTTC.

V is TRBV21-1 and J is TRBJ2-1; the table calls TRBD1, which could not be checked here. TRBV21-1 is an annotated pseudogene. The CDR3 is 16 residues long. Here the CDR3 reads CASSKVGDRLYNEQFF. The CDR3 DNA reads as TGTGCCAGCAGCAAAGTGGGGGACAGGCTTTACAATGAGCAGTTCTTC.

The gene calls are TRBV7-2 and TRBJ1-5, with D tentatively TRBD1 (5 bases). Trimming took off 2 bases at V and 3 bases at J, with 11 bases between the two ends. The germline V gene has CDR1 SGHTA and CDR2 FQGNSA. CDR3 size: 15 residues. This CDR3 is CASSLTRDINQPQHF. For the CDR3, the DNA is TGTGCCAGCAGCTTAACCAGGGATATCAATCAGCCCCAGCATTTT.

This clone was counted a few times. The chain couples TRBV6-5 to TRBJ2-7; 8 positions match TRBD1. This CDR3 has 16 amino acids. V was clipped by 0 bases and J by 7 bases; unmatched bases: 11. Germline-derived CDR1 and CDR2 are MNHEY and SVGAGI. The CDR3 is CASSYSRQGAPREQYF. The CDR3 nucleotides read TGTGCCAGCAGTTACTCGCGGCAGGGGGCGCCCCGGGAGCAGTACTTC.

The rearrangement uses TRBV19 and TRBJ1-3; 8 positions agree with TRBD1. The trim removed 7 bases at V and 10 bases at J, leaving 15 bases unmatched. The germline gives CDR1 LNHDA, CDR2 SQIVND (reference sequence). This CDR3 region has 15 residues. CDR3 coding DNA: TGTGCCAGTACCCACCACGGGGACAGGCAGAAAACCATATATTTT. This sequence encodes CASTHHGDRQKTIYF.

The rearrangement uses TRBV4-1 and TRBJ1-4; unclear D gene. The CDR3 extends over 17 amino acids. The V end lost 5 bases, the J end lost 7 bases, and 23 bases lay between the germline ends. The germline CDR1 and CDR2 sequences are MGHRA and YSYEKL. CDR3 region: CASSRKAGGVLSEKLFF. Written as DNA, the CDR3 is TGCGCCAGCAGCAGGAAAGCCGGAGGAGTTCTGAGTGAAAAACTGTTTTTT.

The rearrangement links TRBV7-3 to TRBJ2-1, with 9 nucleotides matching TRBD2. CDR3 length: 15 residues. Germline V gene lookup returns CDR1 SGHTA and CDR2 FQGTGA. With V trimmed by 2 bases and J by 6 bases, 5 bases remained unmatched. CDR3 coding DNA: TGTGCCAGCAGCTTAGGCGGGAGGGCCGTCAATGAGCAGTTCTTC. It specifies CASSLGGRAVNEQFF.

The chain joins TRBV27 to TRBJ2-7; TRBD2 might be the D (6 bases). V was cut by 6 bases and J by 2 bases, with 23 bases left in between. CDR3 size: 17 residues. Germline-derived CDR1 and CDR2 are MNHEY and SMNVEV (reference sequence). The CDR3 DNA sequence: TGTGCCAGCAGACCTAGGGCGGGGCAAAGCCCAACCTACGAGCAGTACTTC. The encoded protein is CASRPRAGQSPTYEQYF.

The chain recombines TRBV3-1 (or the pseudogene TRBV3-2) with TRBJ2-3; 9 bases map to TRBD1. The CDR3 contains 17 residues. The V and J ends lost 2 bases and 7 bases, in that order; junction bases with no gene match: 13. Germline lookup yields CDR1 LGHDT and CDR2 YNNKEL (reference sequence). The CDR3: CASSQSFGQGMMNTQYF. CDR3 nucleotide sequence: TGTGCCAGCAGCCAAAGTTTTGGACAGGGGATGATGAATACGCAGTATTTT.

For this clone: Other DNA sequences in the sample encode the same CDR3. The V gene is TRBV19, the J gene TRBJ1-6; D unresolved. Germline V gives CDR1 LNHDA, CDR2 SQIVND (reference sequence). The ends were cut back, 3 bases at V and 6 bases at J, with 9 bases in the middle. This CDR3 contains 14 residues. CDR3 region: CASSIGTGNSPLHF. The DNA for the CDR3 is TGTGCCAGTAGTATTGGTACGGGTAATTCACCCCTCCACTTT.

The chain uses TRBV14 and TRBJ1-3; D not resolved. The CDR3 runs 13 residues. Germline V gives CDR1 SGHDN, CDR2 FVKESK. Between the trimmed V and J ends, which lost 3 bases and 9 bases, there was a span of 12 bases. DNA of the CDR3: TGTGCCAGCAGCCAGAGAGGAACTGGCACCATATATTTT. As protein: CASSQRGTGTIYF.

V gene TRBV2 combines with J gene TRBJ1-1; a weak D match, TRBD1 (5 bases). Germline V gene data show CDR1 as SNHLY and CDR2 as FYNNEI. V lost 8 bases, J lost 11 bases, and 18 bases lay in between. This CDR3 contains 12 residues. The CDR3 region is CASAPDTQVAFF. In DNA, the CDR3 is TGTGCCAGCGCCCCGGACACCCAAGTGGCTTTCTTT.

This clone was seen a single time. The chain uses TRBV10-3 and TRBJ1-2; 10 bases are a match to TRBD1. V trimming: 4 bases; J trimming: 7 bases; junction bases outside the gene matches: 12. Germline assignment: CDR1 ENHRY and CDR2 SYGVKD. This CDR3 spans 16 amino acids. The CDR3 DNA follows: TGTGCCATCAGTGCTAATCTAGGGACAGGGGCCTCTGGCTACACCTTC. Translating it yields CAISANLGTGASGYTF.

The chain recombines TRBV28 with TRBJ2-1; D unclear. Germline V gives CDR1 MDHEN, CDR2 SYDVKM. The CDR3 is made up of 16 amino acids. Trimming removed 1 base at V and 0 bases at J, with 10 bases between. The CDR3 DNA reads as TGTGCCAGCAGTTTATTCTCGCCGAGCTCCTACAATGAGCAGTTCTTC. This sequence encodes CASSLFSPSSYNEQFF.

This rearrangement joins TRBV7-3 to TRBJ1-2, with D possibly matching TRBD1 (6 bases). Trimming stripped 0 bases from V and 0 bases from J, with 8 bases between. This CDR3 spans 15 amino acids. Germline CDR1 is SGHTA and CDR2 is FQGTGA. The CDR3 loop reads CASSLTGDTNYGYTF. The CDR3 DNA is TGTGCCAGCAGCTTAACCGGGGACACTAACTATGGCTACACCTTC.

The chain employs TRBV5-1 and TRBJ2-7; the D gene is possibly TRBD1 (5 bases). Trimming cost V 4 bases and J 4 bases, with 9 bases left between them. Germline CDR1 and CDR2: SGHRS and YFSETQ. The CDR3 loop spans 12 amino acids. The CDR3 region is CASSMTEYEQYF. In DNA form, the CDR3 reads TGCGCCAGCAGCATGACAGAGTACGAGCAGTACTTC.

The chain combines TRBV4-2 with TRBJ2-1; 9 bases match TRBD2. After removal of 0 bases from V and 6 bases from J, the junction contained 12 bases not matched to a gene. This CDR3 is 18 amino acids long. Germline V gives CDR1 LGHNA, CDR2 YNFKEQ. Here the CDR3 DNA reads TGTGCCAGCAGCCAAGAAAGTCCCTTAGCGGGGGCCCCCAATGAGCAGTTCTTC. It translates to CASSQESPLAGAPNEQFF.

This clone has just a few counts. CDR3 region: CASSPSRGVSSYEQYF. CDR3 nucleotides: TGTGCCAGCAGCCCCAGCCGGGGGGTGAGCTCCTACGAGCAGTACTTC. The chain uses TRBV7-9 and TRBJ2-7; TRBD2 matches at 7 bases. J was trimmed by 0 bases and V by 5 bases; bases with no gene match: 10. This CDR3 has 16 residues. Germline V gives CDR1 SEHNR, CDR2 FQNEAQ (reference sequence). The full variable domain, its missing parts supplied by reference TRBV7-9 and TRBJ2-7, is DTGVSQNPRHKITKRGQNVTFRCDPISEHNRLYWYRQTLGQGPEFLTYFQNEAQLEKSRLLSDRFSAERPKGSFSTLEIQRTEQGDSAMYLCASSPSRGVSSYEQYFGPGTRLTVT.

CDR3 in amino acids: CSVGTGGRETQYF. DNA for the CDR3: TGCAGCGTTGGGACAGGGGGCAGGGAGACCCAGTACTTC. The rearrangement links TRBV29-1 to TRBJ2-5; 11 positions agree with TRBD1. V shed 4 bases, J shed 5 bases, and the junction held 3 bases outside the gene matches. From germline, CDR1 is SQVTM and CDR2 ANQGSEA. The CDR3 length is 13 residues.

Here the CDR3 reads CASSARGQAGRTEAFF. CDR3 nucleotides: TGTGCCAGCAGCGCCCGAGGACAGGCGGGGAGGACTGAAGCTTTCTTT. The rearrangement uses TRBV9 and TRBJ1-1, with 7 bases lining up with TRBD1. Unmatched junction bases numbered 13, after V lost 3 bases and J lost 5 bases. Germline CDR1 is SGDLS and CDR2 is YYNGEE. The CDR3 consists of 16 residues.

V gene TRBV5-1 combines with J gene TRBJ2-2, with 12 bases matching TRBD1. Germline-derived CDR1 and CDR2 are SGHRS and YFSETQ. CDR3 length: 15 amino acids. Trimming at V came to 2 bases and at J to 7 bases, leaving 3 bases not matched to a gene. The CDR3 nucleotides are TGCGCCAGCAGCTTCGGGACAGGGGGCCTCGGGGAGCTGTTTTTT. The encoded protein is CASSFGTGGLGELFF.

V and J are TRBV29-1 and TRBJ2-1; D uncertain. The CDR3 runs 13 residues. Per germline, CDR1 SQVTM and CDR2 ANQGSEA. Trimming shortened V by 7 bases and J by 4 bases, and 14 bases separated the two germline ends. The CDR3 bases are TGCAGCGGTATGCTCCCAGGTTACAATGAGCAGTTCTTC. It encodes CSGMLPGYNEQFF.

The J gene is TRBJ2-1, the V gene TRBV5-1, with D hard to call. V was trimmed by 0 bases and J by 9 bases, leaving 10 bases between them. The length of the CDR3 is 13 residues. Germline CDR1 reads SGHRS; CDR2 reads YFSETQ. The CDR3 spells CASSLAFGSEQFF. DNA of the CDR3: TGCGCCAGCAGCTTGGCCTTTGGTAGTGAGCAGTTCTTC.

This chain joins TRBV10-3 and TRBJ2-7; a weak D match, TRBD2 (7 bases). The CDR3 contains 16 residues. V lost 5 bases, J lost 3 bases, and 20 bases lay in between. Germline values: CDR1 ENHRY, CDR2 SYGVKD. The CDR3 reads CAISPPGAGVLYEQYF. The CDR3 coding sequence is TGTGCCATCAGTCCACCGGGGGCGGGGGTTCTCTACGAGCAGTACTTC.

This clone was found many times. This chain joins TRBV6-6 and TRBJ1-2; D remains unclear. The CDR3 length is 14 residues. Germline-derived CDR1 and CDR2 are MNHNY and SVGAGI (reference sequence). V gave up 7 bases and J gave up 2 bases, with 14 bases separating them. CDR3 sequence: CASTLERQNYGYTF. CDR3 nucleotide sequence: TGTGCCAGCACCCTAGAGAGGCAGAACTATGGCTACACCTTC.

The J gene is TRBJ1-2, the V gene TRBV9; no reliable D call. The V end was cut by 0 bases, the J end by 3 bases, with 12 bases between. Germline V gives CDR1 SGDLS, CDR2 YYNGEE. The CDR3 has 15 residues. The CDR3 DNA is TGTGCCAGCAGCGTAGACCCAGGCTTCTACTATGGCTACACCTTC. It is translated as CASSVDPGFYYGYTF.

V gene TRBV7-3 combines with J gene TRBJ1-2; D gene ambiguous. CDR3 length: 17 amino acids. V lost 5 bases and J lost 5, with 24 bases in between. Germline CDR1 reads SGHTA; CDR2 reads FQGTGA. The CDR3 protein is CASSTTPQFPSPYGYTF. The CDR3 DNA follows: TGTGCCAGCAGCACAACGCCCCAATTTCCCTCTCCTTATGGCTACACCTTC.